A selection of T cell receptor beta chains follows, all from one sample in a study of CD8 T cells in Susac syndrome. In TCRdb, the immunoSEQ multiplex PCR reads were re-called with MiXCR into one record per CDR3 protein. The repertoire holds approximately 74,000 distinct CDR3 sequences, with nearly 95% as singletons. Sequencing used CD8+ T cells from PBMCs. These receptors all come from a human donor with Susac syndrome. Each CDR3 is given with its conserved first and last residue. The D gene is left open where the match is weak. Clone size is not always given. Where it is, it says once, few, many or a class for expanded clones.

D gene | clone size | J gene | V gene | CDR3 DNA | CDR3 protein
TRBD1 | . | TRBJ2-1 | TRBV18 | TGTGCCAGCTCGGTTGGGACAGGGGAACGCAATGAGCAGTTCTTC | CASSVGTGERNEQFF
TRBD2 | . | TRBJ2-1 | TRBV20-1 | TGCAGTGCTAGGGCTGCGGGAGCCTACAATGAGCAGTTCTTC | CSARAAGAYNEQFF
TRBD2 | . | TRBJ2-1 | TRBV29-1 | TGCAGCGGCGGGGCTAGCGGGTTCAATGAGCAGTTCTTC | CSGGASGFNEQFF
TRBD1 | . | TRBJ1-5 | TRBV3-1 | TGTGCCAGCAGCTTGGGACAGGGCTTGAATCAGCCCCAGCATTTT | CASSLGQGLNQPQHF
. | . | TRBJ2-1 | TRBV5-1 | TGCGCCAGCAGCTTACCGGGTCCCTACAATGAGCAGTTCTTC | CASSLPGPYNEQFF
. | . | TRBJ1-6 | TRBV19 | TGTGCCAGTAGTATCGGGGAGAGGCCCCTCCACTTT | CASSIGERPLHF
TRBD1 | . | TRBJ2-2 | TRBV25-1 | TGTGCCAGCAGCTACGGGACAGGGGACACCGGGGAGCTGTTTTTT | CASSYGTGDTGELFF
. | . | TRBJ2-1 | TRBV13 | TGTGCCAGCAGCCCCATACGGAATAATGAGCAGTTCTTC | CASSPIRNNEQFF
. | . | TRBJ2-7 | TRBV6-5 | TGTGCCAGCAGTTACTCGATAGGGGTCGGCGACGAGCAGTACTTC | CASSYSIGVGDEQYF
TRBD2 | . | TRBJ2-1 | TRBV7-9 | TGTGCCAGCAGCTTAGCGCAACTAGCGGGTTTTAATGAGCAGTTCTTC | CASSLAQLAGFNEQFF
. | . | TRBJ2-5 | TRBV5-1 | TGCGCCAGCAGCTGGATGGACCCAGCGGAGACCCAGTACTTC | CASSWMDPAETQYF
TRBD1 | once | TRBJ1-5 | TRBV28 | TGTGCCAGCAGTCCGCAGGGGGCTCAGCCCCAGCATTTT | CASSPQGAQPQHF
. | . | TRBJ2-5 | TRBV18 | TGTGCCAGCTCACTACAAGCGGCAGAGACCCAGTACTTC | CASSLQAAETQYF
. | . | TRBJ2-7 | TRBV5-1 | TGCGCCAGCAGCCGTCAGGACAGCCCCTACGAGCAGTACTTC | CASSRQDSPYEQYF
. | . | TRBJ2-7 | TRBV11-2 | TGTGCCAGCAGCCGGGGGTACTACGAGCAGTACTTC | CASSRGYYEQYF
TRBD2 | . | TRBJ2-5 | TRBV6-1 | TGTGCCAGCAACCAAAGAGGGCTAGCGGGGGACCTGAGGGAGACCCAGTACTTC | CASNQRGLAGDLRETQYF
. | . | TRBJ1-5 | TRBV6-2/TRBV6-3 | TGTGCCAGCAGTTACGGCGGGGGCAGGCAGCCCCAGCATTTT | CASSYGGGRQPQHF
. | . | TRBJ1-1 | TRBV3-1 | TGTGCCAGCAGCCAAGATTCGACAGCGGAATTGGGGAACACTGAAGCTTTCTTT | CASSQDSTAELGNTEAFF